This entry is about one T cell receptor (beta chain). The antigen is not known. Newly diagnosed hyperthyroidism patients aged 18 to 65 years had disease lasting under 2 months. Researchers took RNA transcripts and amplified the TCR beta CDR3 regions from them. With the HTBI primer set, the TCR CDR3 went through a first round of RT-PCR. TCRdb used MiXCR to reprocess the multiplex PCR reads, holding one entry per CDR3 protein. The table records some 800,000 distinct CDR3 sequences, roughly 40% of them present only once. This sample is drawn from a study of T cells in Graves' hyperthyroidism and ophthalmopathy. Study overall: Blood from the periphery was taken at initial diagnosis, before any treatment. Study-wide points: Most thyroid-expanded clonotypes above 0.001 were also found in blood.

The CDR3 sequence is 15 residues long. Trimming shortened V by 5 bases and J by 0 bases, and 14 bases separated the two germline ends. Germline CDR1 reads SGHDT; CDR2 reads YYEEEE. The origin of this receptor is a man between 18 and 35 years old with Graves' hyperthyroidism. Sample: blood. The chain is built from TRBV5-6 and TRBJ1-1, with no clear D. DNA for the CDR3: TGTGCCAGCAGTTCGGACGGAACCCTGAACACTGAAGCTTTCTTT. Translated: CASSSDGTLNTEAFF.